This TCR beta chain was retrieved from a study of a mutant IDH1 vaccine in newly diagnosed glioma (dated by TCRdb to the early 2020s). At the level of the whole study: Patients received eight vaccinations in weeks 1, 3, 5, 7, 11, 15, 19 and 23, corresponding to visits V03 through V10. Vaccination began 4-6 weeks after radiotherapy alone, or alongside temozolomide cycles in the chemotherapy-containing groups. Of the approximately 33 treated patients, approximately 62% were male and 37.5% were female, and the mean age was roughly 40 years. Prior to enrollment, standard therapy consisting of radiotherapy alone, temozolomide alone, or radiochemotherapy with temozolomide had been administered to patients, with the combination being received by most patients. Peripheral blood was drawn at six visits: V03 (baseline), V05, V07, V10, V12 and V13. For exploratory analyses, fewer than 30 treated patients had longitudinal TCRB deep sequencing done wherever samples were available. Overall results and qualifications from the work: No apparent relationship was observed between pseudoprogression and alterations in the top peripheral T cell clonotypes detected by TCRB sequencing. Vaccine-induced immune responses across multiple MHC alleles were detected in approximately 94% of patients. The authors noted that analyses of patient blood samples could not be reproduced because of sample limitations. PBMC samples for TCRB deep sequencing were selected based on availability.

With respect to this clone: Its target antigen remains unknown. No much larger clone is present one base from it, and per-base qualities are unavailable.

Receptors were amplified or captured by the immunoSEQ multiplex PCR assay. The hsTCRB Kit was used according to the manufacturer's protocol to amplify rearranged TCR beta chain sequences. Sequencing of TCRB libraries was carried out on an Illumina MiSeq. The authors' pipeline ran thus. The kit vendor's proprietary platform handled demultiplexing, trimming and gene mapping. TCRdb stores this immuneACCESS table with in-frame sequences only. Part of the clones is absent; in the studies checked, under half of the shortfall reflects unresolved V genes, and no reason is known for the rest. V and J calls and clone size are copied from that table; D and trimming were computed from the DNA. The sample contains 110,000 or so clones, under 90% of them found a single time. The biggest ten clones account for more than 0.55% of the sample. Relative to germline, V is 3 bases shorter and J is 4 bases shorter, with 17 bases between their ends. Reading from cysteine to phenylalanine, the CDR3 counts 15 amino acids. Of all the DNA, just the CDR3 is kept, 45 bases in frame from base 1.

Interpreted using the paper, the time point label stands for: week 11, during vaccination. A 20-mer mutant IDH1 peptide at 300 micrograms in Montanide made up each vaccine dose, which was injected subcutaneously together with topical imiquimod. Donors had newly diagnosed WHO grade 3 or 4 IDH1-mutant astrocytomas with loss of nuclear ATRX. The samples were drawn from NOA16, a multicentre, single-arm, open-label phase I trial in Germany that tested a mutant IDH1 peptide vaccine in humans for the first time. Genomic DNA for TCRB sequencing was isolated from EDTA blood with the DNeasy Blood and Tissue Kit.

This TCR was recovered from a woman aged 50 to 65 with glioma. The source material was PBMCs, sampled from a glioma patient whose treatment included an IDH1 peptide vaccine. The chain joins TRBV5-3 to TRBJ2-7, with an unclear D gene assignment. TRBV5-3 falls under the ORF class, with uncertain function. The nucleotide sequence reads TGTGCCAGAAGCTACCGCCAAATGGACGGTTACGAGCAGTACTTC. Protein translation: CARSYRQMDGYEQYF.